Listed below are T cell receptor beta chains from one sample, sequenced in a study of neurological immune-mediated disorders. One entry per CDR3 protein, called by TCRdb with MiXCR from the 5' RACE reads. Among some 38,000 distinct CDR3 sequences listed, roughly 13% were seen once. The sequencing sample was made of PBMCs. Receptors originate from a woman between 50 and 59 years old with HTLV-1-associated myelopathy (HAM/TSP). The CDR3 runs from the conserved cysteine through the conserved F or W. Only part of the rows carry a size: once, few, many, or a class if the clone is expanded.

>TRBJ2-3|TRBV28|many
CASSSLGGGTDTQYF
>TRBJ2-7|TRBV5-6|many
CASSFTGEGYEQYF
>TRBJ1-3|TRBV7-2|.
CASSPGRFSGNTIYF
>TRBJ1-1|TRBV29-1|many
CSVGTGDRNTEAFF
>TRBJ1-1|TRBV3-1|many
CASSQGSVSVEAFF
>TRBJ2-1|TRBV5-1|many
CASSLLDRETEQFF
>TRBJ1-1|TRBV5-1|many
CASSLDGGTQNTEAFF
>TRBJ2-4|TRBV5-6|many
CASSLNEGENIQYF
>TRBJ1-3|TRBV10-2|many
CASSETEGNTIYF
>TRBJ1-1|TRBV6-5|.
CASSYSADTEAFF
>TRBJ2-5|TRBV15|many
CATSRPQKGRGGAQYF
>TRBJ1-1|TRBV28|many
CASSWDRVTEAFF
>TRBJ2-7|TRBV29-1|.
CSVEDGWGSRKQYF
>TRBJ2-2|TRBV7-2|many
CASSSRTGTSNTGELFF
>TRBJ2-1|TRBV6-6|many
CASSPPGRTYNEQFF
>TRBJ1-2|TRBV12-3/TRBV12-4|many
CASTIQAGARYTF
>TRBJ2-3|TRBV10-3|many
CAIRAGTTTDTQYF
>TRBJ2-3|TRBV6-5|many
CASSIRTPSTDTQYF
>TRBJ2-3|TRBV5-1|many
CASSPGQSTDTQYF
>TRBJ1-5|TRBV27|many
CASSFTGGGVLNQPQHF
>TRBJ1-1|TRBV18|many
CASSLGAVANTEAFF
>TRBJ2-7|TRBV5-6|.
CASSLIDRDSYEQYF
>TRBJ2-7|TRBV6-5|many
CASSPAGGSYEQYF
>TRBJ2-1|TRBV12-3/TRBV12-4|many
CASSPRAGGNEQFF
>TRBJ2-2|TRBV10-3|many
CAIRPGQGWTGELFF
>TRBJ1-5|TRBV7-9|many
CASSLHNQPQHF
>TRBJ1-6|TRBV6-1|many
CASSEGGSTVATYLSPLHF